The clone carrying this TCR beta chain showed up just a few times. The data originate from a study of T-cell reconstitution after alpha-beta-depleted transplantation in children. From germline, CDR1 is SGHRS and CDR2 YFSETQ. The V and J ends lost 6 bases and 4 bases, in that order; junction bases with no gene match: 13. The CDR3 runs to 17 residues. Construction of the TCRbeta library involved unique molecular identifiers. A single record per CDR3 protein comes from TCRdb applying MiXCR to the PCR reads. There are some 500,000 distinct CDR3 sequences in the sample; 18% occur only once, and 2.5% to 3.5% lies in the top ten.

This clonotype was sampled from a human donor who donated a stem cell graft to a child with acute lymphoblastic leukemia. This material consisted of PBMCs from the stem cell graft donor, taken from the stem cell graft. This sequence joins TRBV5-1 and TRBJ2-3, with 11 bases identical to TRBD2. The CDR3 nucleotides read TGCGCCAGCACCTTATTAGGTACTAGCGGGAGTTCAGATACGCAGTATTTT. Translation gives CASTLLGTSGSSDTQYF. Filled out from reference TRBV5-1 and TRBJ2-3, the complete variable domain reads KAGVTQTPRYLIKTRGQQVTLSCSPISGHRSVSWYQQTPGQGLQFLFEYFSETQRNKGNFPGRFSGRQFSNSRSEMNVSTLELGDSALYLCASTLLGTSGSSDTQYFGPGTRLTVL.